Shown below are 17 T cell receptor beta chains from a single sample sequenced in a study of cytomegalovirus exposure and HLA in healthy donors. The PCR employed 60 Vbeta primers together with 13 Jbeta primers. The method was immunoSEQ multiplex PCR; TCRdb's version includes in-frame clones alone and lacks a portion of them. The sample holds roughly 120,000 clones, approximately 81% seen once. The sequencing sample was made of PBMCs. These receptors all come from a young man in good health and CMV-seropositive.

This clone was seen just once. The V gene is TRBV5-6, the J gene TRBJ2-3; 11 bases match TRBD2. Germline loops: CDR1 SGHDT, CDR2 YYEEEE. With V trimmed by 2 bases and J by 5 bases, 4 bases remained unmatched. The CDR3 is 15 residues long. CDR3 DNA sequence: TGTGCCAGCAGCTTTAGCGGGGGGGCGGTAGATACGCAGTATTTT. It translates to CASSFSGGAVDTQYF.

CDR3 region: CASKLSGDQPQHF. In DNA form, the CDR3 reads TGTGCCAGCAAACTGTCAGGGGATCAGCCCCAGCATTTT. This chain connects TRBV28 to TRBJ1-5; D perhaps matches TRBD1 (6 bases). This CDR3 is 13 amino acids long. Germline V gene lookup returns CDR1 MDHEN and CDR2 SYDVKM. With 7 bases removed from V and 5 bases from J, the gap between germline ends came to 12 bases.

This clone was found a few times. The chain employs TRBV9 and TRBJ2-1, with 10 bases aligning to TRBD2. CDR1 is SGDLS and CDR2 is YYNGEE in the germline V gene. The CDR3 loop spans 16 amino acids. Trimming removed 0 bases from V and 13 bases from J; junction bases left unmatched: 13. The CDR3 reads CASSVASGRAPSNQFF. The CDR3 DNA reads as TGTGCCAGCAGCGTAGCCAGCGGGAGGGCCCCTAGTAATCAGTTCTTC.

V gene TRBV5-4 combines with J gene TRBJ1-6, with 12 bases matching TRBD1. J was trimmed by 13 bases and V by 3 bases; bases with no gene match: 8. From germline, CDR1 is SGHNT and CDR2 YYREEE (reference sequence). This CDR3 region has 15 residues. This CDR3 reads CASSYGTGGASPLHF. In nucleotides, the CDR3 is TGTGCCAGCAGCTACGGGACAGGGGGCGCTTCCCCCCTCCACTTT.

V gene TRBV5-1 combines with J gene TRBJ2-1; 11 positions match TRBD2. CDR1 and CDR2 from the germline V gene are SGHRS and YFSETQ. Trimming removed 4 bases from V and 4 bases from J; junction bases left unmatched: 1. The CDR3 covers 14 residues. DNA of the CDR3: TGCGCCAGCAGCGGGACTAGCGGATACAATGAGCAGTTCTTC. Translation: CASSGTSGYNEQFF.

This rearrangement joins TRBV11-3 to TRBJ1-1; 8 bases align to TRBD1. This CDR3 region has 14 residues. V trimming: 5 bases; J trimming: 3 bases; junction bases outside the gene matches: 5. CDR1 is SGHNT, CDR2 YENEEA, per germline. In nucleotides, the CDR3 is TGTGCCAGCAGCAAAACCAGGGGGCACACTGAAGCTTTCTTT. Translating gives CASSKTRGHTEAFF.

The chain has TRBV10-3 and TRBJ1-2; a possible D gene is TRBD1 (5 bases). Germline-derived CDR1 and CDR2 are ENHRY and SYGVKD. The CDR3 has 14 amino acids. V was pared by 4 bases and J by 0 bases, with 9 bases between. The DNA of the CDR3 is TGTGCCATCAGTGCGGGGGGAGCTAACTATGGCTACACCTTC. This translates into CAISAGGANYGYTF.

This chain links TRBV6-5 with TRBJ2-7; D is unclear. The CDR3 has 15 amino acids. Germline CDR1 MNHEY, CDR2 SVGAGI. Trimming removed 2 bases at V and 5 bases at J, with 16 bases between. Here the CDR3 reads CASSYHGGGEDEQYF. DNA for the CDR3: TGTGCCAGCAGTTACCACGGTGGCGGAGAGGACGAGCAGTACTTC.

This rearrangement joins TRBV27 to TRBJ2-7; 8 nucleotides line up with TRBD2. The CDR3 has 14 residues. V lost 3 bases to trimming and J lost 3 bases; unmatched junction nucleotides: 4. The germline gives CDR1 MNHEY, CDR2 SMNVEV (reference sequence). The CDR3 protein is CASSLAGGRYEQYF. The DNA for the CDR3 is TGTGCCAGCAGTTTGGCGGGAGGTCGCTACGAGCAGTACTTC.

V gene TRBV21-1 combines with J gene TRBJ2-1; the table's D call of TRBD2 was not tested on the DNA. TRBV21-1 corresponds to a pseudogene. The CDR3 is 15 residues long. The CDR3 region is CASSKASGNINEQFF. The CDR3, as DNA: TGTGCCAGCAGCAAAGCTAGCGGGAACATCAATGAGCAGTTCTTC.

The gene calls are TRBV11-3 and TRBJ2-7; D uncertain. The CDR3 runs to 15 residues. Germline V CDR1 and CDR2: SGHNT, YENEEA. The germline V and J ends were trimmed by 1 base and 0 bases, with 10 bases remaining between them. DNA of the CDR3: TGTGCCAGCAGCTTAGGCGGCTATGCCTCCTACGAGCAGTACTTC. Translated, it gives CASSLGGYASYEQYF.

CDR3 in amino acids: CASSLVPGRMNYGYTF. The CDR3 DNA follows: TGTGCCAGCAGCTTAGTTCCGGGAAGAATGAACTATGGCTACACCTTC. The genes are TRBV11-2 and TRBJ1-2; D remains unclear. The CDR3 loop spans 16 amino acids. Trimming removed 1 base from V and 2 bases from J, with 14 bases in between. CDR1 SGHAT and CDR2 FQNNGV come from the germline V gene.

This chain uses TRBV4-2 with TRBJ2-1, with TRBD2 identical over 10 bases. The V and J ends lost 4 bases and 0 bases, in that order; junction bases with no gene match: 3. The V gene's germline CDR1 is LGHNA and CDR2 YNFKEQ. This CDR3 contains 16 residues. The CDR3, as DNA: TGTGCCAGCAGCCGAGCGGGGGGGGACTCCTACAATGAGCAGTTCTTC. This translates into CASSRAGGDSYNEQFF.

The gene calls are TRBV2 and TRBJ2-3, with D perhaps matching TRBD1 (5 bases). From germline, CDR1 is SNHLY and CDR2 FYNNEI. V dropped 9 bases and J dropped 1 base, with 14 bases sitting between them. The CDR3 is 14 residues long. CDR3 region: CASKIRQRTDTQYF. For the CDR3, the DNA is TGTGCCAGTAAGATAAGACAGCGCACAGATACGCAGTATTTT.

This clone was detected a few times. This chain uses TRBV6-5 with TRBJ2-5; maybe TRBD2 (6 bases). The V end was cut by 2 bases, the J end by 5 bases, with 12 bases between. CDR1 and CDR2 (germline): MNHEY, SVGAGI. This CDR3 contains 14 residues. This CDR3 reads CASSYVLGGETQYF. DNA of the CDR3: TGTGCCAGCAGTTACGTGCTTGGGGGGGAGACCCAGTACTTC.

This sequence joins TRBV28 and TRBJ1-1, with TRBD1 as a possible D gene (5 bases). Germline values: CDR1 MDHEN, CDR2 SYDVKM. Between the trimmed V and J ends, which lost 5 bases and 3 bases, there was a span of 16 bases. This CDR3 contains 15 residues. This chain's CDR3 is CASSPGGMGDTEAFF. The CDR3 nucleotides are TGTGCCAGCAGTCCGGGCGGGATGGGGGACACTGAAGCTTTCTTT.

The chain couples TRBV4-3 to TRBJ1-6; 10 nucleotides align to TRBD1. Germline V gene sequence: CDR1 LGHNA, CDR2 YSLEER. The CDR3 contains 16 residues. V lost 4 bases and J lost 6; bases outside the gene matches: 6. This chain's CDR3 is CASSRTTGGGNSPLHF. The DNA for the CDR3 is TGCGCCAGCAGCCGGACGACAGGGGGCGGTAATTCACCCCTCCACTTT.